Below, one T cell receptor (beta chain) is given with its context. Its specificity is unknown. Pooled in the analysis were second doses at about 4 or about 12 weeks. TCRdb's copy holds only in-frame clones and misses some; the assay was immunoSEQ multiplex PCR. The data show some 150,000 clones, with 80% to 90% seen just once and about a tenth held by the top ten. This specimen belongs to a study of T cell responses to AZD1222 COVID-19 vaccine. Study-wide results and limits: Donors skewed white British and female; clonal diversity was possibly underestimated. Unmutated regions of variants are reportedly targeted by nearly half of spike-specific TCRs. Seropositivity was recorded at baseline in only six AZD1222 recipients.

The material sequenced was peripheral blood, taken 28 days after the second AZD1222 dose. This receptor was taken from an adult who received the AZD1222 COVID-19 vaccine.

The DNA of the CDR3 is TGCGCCAGCAGCGTACCTAGCCGGGAGGGCTACACCTTC. It codes for CASSVPSREGYTF. The rearrangement uses TRBV5-1 and TRBJ1-2; no reliable D call. Looked up from germline, CDR1 is SGHRS and CDR2 is YFSETQ. The CDR3 spans 13 residues. V was clipped by 4 bases and J by 8 bases, with 15 bases between them.